Detailed here is one T cell receptor beta chain. Its antigen is not identified. The sample belongs to a study of vaccination and CD4 T cells after COVID-19. V was clipped by 6 bases and J by 1 base; unmatched bases: 3. The CDR3 is made up of 14 amino acids. The germline V gene encodes CDR1 MNHEY and CDR2 SMNVEV (reference sequence). Indicated treatment: approximately nine-day PBMC culture with coronavirus spike peptide pools or control peptides (ViraFEST assay). CD4+ T cells that had been cultured provided DNA sequenced with the Oncomine TCR Beta short-read assay. Cultured CD4+ T cells yielded the extracted genomic DNA. TCRdb called the PCR reads again in MiXCR, with one record for every CDR3 protein. The table lists some 14,000 distinct CDR3 sequences, 44% of them singletons.

The sequenced sample was CD4+ T cells from blood, cultured in vitro. V is TRBV27 and J is TRBJ2-7, with 10 positions matching TRBD2. This receptor was taken from a human donor who had recovered from COVID-19. The CDR3 spells CASSRTSGSYEQYF. CDR3 in DNA: TGTGCCAGCAGCCGGACTAGCGGATCCTACGAGCAGTACTTC.